The next 18 T cell receptor beta chains were all read from a single sample in a study of OX40 agonist ivuxolimab in advanced cancers. The assay was immunoSEQ multiplex PCR, and TCRdb's table has in-frame clones only and misses some. The sample contains fewer than 45,000 clones, more than 70% of which appear only once. Material: CD4+ or CD8+ T cells sorted from blood, obtained in a trial of the OX40 agonist ivuxolimab. These receptors came from an adult with an advanced solid tumor such as melanoma, head and neck, liver or kidney cancer.

V gene TRBV6-1 combines with J gene TRBJ1-5, with D uncertain. This CDR3 region has 16 residues. The ends were cut back, 0 bases at V and 0 bases at J, with 9 bases in the middle. The germline CDR1 and CDR2 sequences are MNHNS and SASEGT. The DNA for the CDR3 is TGTGCCAGCAGTGAAGCGGCAGGCTATAGCAATCAGCCCCAGCATTTT. Protein: CASSEAAGYSNQPQHF.

This clone was seen once. The chain employs TRBV28 and TRBJ2-7; 9 bases line up with TRBD1. V shed 3 bases, J shed 6 bases, and the junction held 6 bases outside the gene matches. CDR1 and CDR2 (germline): MDHEN, SYDVKM. The CDR3 is made up of 14 amino acids. The CDR3 region is CASSFRTGEGEQYF. The CDR3 coding sequence is TGTGCCAGCAGTTTTCGGACAGGGGAAGGCGAGCAGTACTTC.

The chain carries TRBV11-2 and TRBJ1-1; 8 bases align to TRBD1. This CDR3 has 16 residues. Unmatched junction bases numbered 8, after V lost 0 bases and J lost 5 bases. Germline V gene data show CDR1 as SGHAT and CDR2 as FQNNGV. The CDR3 reads CASSLDNDRGDTEAFF. CDR3 nucleotide sequence: TGTGCCAGCAGCTTAGATAACGACAGGGGAGATACTGAAGCTTTCTTT.

V usage is TRBV7-2 and J usage is TRBJ1-5, with unresolved D. Germline V CDR1 and CDR2: SGHTA, FQGNSA. Deletions cut 1 base from V and 4 bases from J, with 11 bases between. The CDR3 contains 15 residues. The CDR3 DNA follows: TGTGCCAGCAGCTTAGTTTTGAGTAGAAATCAGCCCCAGCATTTT. Protein: CASSLVLSRNQPQHF.

The genes are TRBV28 and TRBJ2-3; possibly TRBD2 for D (6 bases). The CDR3 sequence is 14 residues long. With 2 bases removed from V and 4 bases from J, the gap between germline ends came to 10 bases. Looked up from germline, CDR1 is MDHEN and CDR2 is SYDVKM. CDR3 DNA sequence: TGTGCCAGCAGTTTAGCCGGGGAGGCAGATACGCAGTATTTT. Translating gives CASSLAGEADTQYF.

The CDR3 is CASSPLGTTNEKLFF. The CDR3, as DNA: TGTGCCAGCAGCCCCCTGGGAACAACTAATGAAAAACTGTTTTTT. This chain uses TRBV6-5 with TRBJ1-4, with D hard to call. Germline loops: CDR1 MNHEY, CDR2 SVGAGI. The germline V and J ends were trimmed by 6 bases and 0 bases, with 11 bases remaining between them. The CDR3 has 15 amino acids.

The chain recombines TRBV27 with TRBJ1-4; 8 bases are a match to TRBD1. The CDR3 is 18 residues long. From germline, CDR1 is MNHEY and CDR2 SMNVEV (reference sequence). V shed 1 base, J shed 0 bases, and the junction held 7 bases outside the gene matches. CDR3 nucleotides: TGTGCCAGCAGTTTATTCCCAGGGGGCTTAGCAACTAATGAAAAACTGTTTTTT. Protein product: CASSLFPGGLATNEKLFF.

This clone was seen a handful of times. The genes are TRBV4-2 and TRBJ1-2; weak D call: TRBD1 (6 bases). CDR1 and CDR2 from the germline V gene are LGHNA and YNFKEQ. V lost 0 bases to trimming and J lost 2 bases, with 10 bases between them. The CDR3 is made up of 15 amino acids. The CDR3 DNA reads TGTGCCAGCAGCCAAGATCGGGACACAAACTATGGCTACACCTTC. Translating gives CASSQDRDTNYGYTF.

This clone was detected only once. The chain is built from TRBV27 and TRBJ2-7; D is unresolved. Trimming took 2 bases from V and 3 from J, leaving 8 bases between them. The CDR3 runs to 13 residues. Per germline, CDR1 MNHEY and CDR2 SMNVEV (reference sequence). The CDR3 DNA follows: TGTGCCAGCAGTTTAAACGGGTTCTACGAGCAGTACTTC. Protein product: CASSLNGFYEQYF.

This clone was recorded a few times. The chain employs TRBV19 and TRBJ1-1; D remains unclear. CDR1 and CDR2 (germline): LNHDA, SQIVND (reference sequence). There are 12 residues in the CDR3. Trimming left V 5 bases short and J 4 bases short, with 8 bases between. The CDR3 region has the DNA TGTGCCAGTAGTCCGTATGGCACTGAAGCTTTCTTT. As protein: CASSPYGTEAFF.

The chain couples TRBV6-1 to TRBJ2-7; 7 positions agree with TRBD2. The CDR3 length is 15 residues. The germline V gene encodes CDR1 MNHNS and CDR2 SASEGT. V lost 7 bases and J lost 0; bases outside the gene matches: 9. CDR3 nucleotide sequence: TGTGCCAGCACCTGGAACGGCGGGAGCTCCTACGAGCAGTACTTC. The encoded protein is CASTWNGGSSYEQYF.

This chain joins TRBV28 and TRBJ1-5; D is unresolved. This CDR3 has 15 amino acids. Germline CDR1 MDHEN, CDR2 SYDVKM. Trimming removed 2 bases at V and 4 bases at J, with 12 bases between. CDR3 residues: CASSLLSVSNQPQHF. The CDR3 DNA follows: TGTGCCAGCAGTTTACTATCCGTCTCTAATCAGCCCCAGCATTTT.

This chain connects TRBV4-1 to TRBJ2-7; weak D call: TRBD2 (6 bases). This CDR3 contains 15 residues. Trimming took 3 bases from V and 2 from J, leaving 14 bases between them. CDR1 and CDR2 from the germline V gene are MGHRA and YSYEKL. The CDR3 sequence: CASSHLGGATYEQYF. DNA for the CDR3: TGCGCCAGCAGCCACCTCGGGGGAGCAACCTACGAGCAGTACTTC.

CDR3 sequence reads: CASSLDGTGRGEQYF. Written as DNA, the CDR3 is TGTGCCAGCAGCTTAGACGGGACAGGGAGAGGCGAGCAGTACTTC. J is TRBJ2-7 and V is TRBV11-1, with 9 bases that match TRBD1. Looked up from germline, CDR1 is SGHAT and CDR2 is FQDESV (reference sequence). The CDR3 length is 15 residues. The J segment lost 6 bases and the V segment lost 1 base, leaving 7 bases of the junction unmatched. Filled out from reference TRBV11-1 and TRBJ2-7, the complete variable domain reads EAEVAQSPRYKITEKSQAVAFWCDPISGHATLYWYRQILGQGPELLVQFQDESVVDDSQLPKDRFSAERLKGVDSTLKIQPAELGDSAMYLCASSLDGTGRGEQYFGPGTRLTVT.

This sequence joins TRBV18 and TRBJ1-3; no clear D. Trimming took 1 base from V and 9 from J, leaving 22 bases between them. Per the germline V gene, CDR1 is KGHSH and CDR2 is LQKENI. The CDR3 is made up of 17 amino acids. The CDR3 DNA reads as TGTGCCAGCTCACCACTTTACGGGCAGTTCCAAGATAGCACCATATATTTT. This gives the protein CASSPLYGQFQDSTIYF.

This chain links TRBV6-5 with TRBJ1-3; no clear D. V was cut by 6 bases and J by 7 bases, with 10 bases left in between. The germline V gene encodes CDR1 MNHEY and CDR2 SVGAGI. This CDR3 is 12 amino acids long. The CDR3 DNA reads as TGTGCCAGCAGCCAGTTGCGTAACACCATATATTTT. This sequence encodes CASSQLRNTIYF.

CDR3 region: CASSLNAGQPHGNTIYF. Here the CDR3 DNA reads TGTGCCAGCAGCCTTAACGCGGGACAGCCACACGGAAACACCATATATTTT. This chain links TRBV5-6 with TRBJ1-3, with 7 bases matching TRBD1. V gave up 4 bases and J gave up 4 bases; unmatched junction bases: 14. The V gene's germline CDR1 is SGHDT and CDR2 YYEEEE. The CDR3 is 17 amino acids.

The chain recombines TRBV28 with TRBJ1-4; D gene unclear. Between the trimmed V and J ends, which lost 7 bases and 8 bases, there was a span of 20 bases. This CDR3 is 15 amino acids long. Germline CDR1 is MDHEN and CDR2 is SYDVKM. The CDR3: CASTPAGVGYEKLFF. The CDR3 nucleotides are TGTGCCAGCACCCCAGCCGGGGTGGGGTACGAAAAACTGTTTTTT.